The 17 T cell receptor beta chains presented below share a single source sample, sequenced in a study of T cells in Graves' hyperthyroidism and ophthalmopathy. Using RNA transcripts as the source, TCR beta CDR3 regions were amplified. HTBI primers were the set used in a first-round RT-PCR of the TCR CDR3. TCRdb independently ran MiXCR on the multiplex PCR reads; one entry per CDR3 protein. The sample yields about 290,000 distinct CDR3 sequences, around 13% seen once. Sequencing was carried out using blood. The origin of the receptors is a woman between 35 and 50 years old with Graves' hyperthyroidism.

The J gene is TRBJ2-7, the V gene TRBV4-1; 12 bases fit TRBD2. CDR1 is MGHRA and CDR2 is YSYEKL in the germline V gene. J gave up 4 bases and V 3 bases, and 4 bases lay outside the gene matches. The CDR3 length is 15 residues. CDR3 nucleotide sequence: TGCGCCAGCAGCCAGCCGGGACTAGCGGGTTACGAGCAGTACTTC. This sequence encodes CASSQPGLAGYEQYF.

V is TRBV28 and J is TRBJ2-7, with 8 bases that match TRBD2. Trimming at V came to 2 bases and at J to 3 bases, leaving 3 bases not matched to a gene. Germline V CDR1 and CDR2: MDHEN, SYDVKM. The CDR3 length is 14 residues. CDR3: CASSLIAGGYEQYF. The DNA for the CDR3 is TGTGCCAGCAGTTTAATTGCGGGAGGCTACGAGCAGTACTTC.

This clonotype was recorded at least ten times. The rearrangement uses TRBV30 and TRBJ2-1, with 8 positions matching TRBD2. In germline, CDR1 is GTSNPN, CDR2 SVGIG (reference sequence). The CDR3 loop spans 14 amino acids. With V trimmed by 4 bases and J by 4 bases, 6 bases remained unmatched. The CDR3 here is CAWTSGRRYNEQFF. The CDR3 nucleotides are TGTGCCTGGACTAGCGGGCGTAGGTACAATGAGCAGTTCTTC.

The CDR3 bases are TGTGCCAGTAGTGAGTGGGGCCTGGACTACAATGAGCAGTTCTTC. Protein product: CASSEWGLDYNEQFF. This chain connects TRBV19 to TRBJ2-1, with a weak D call TRBD1 (5 bases). The CDR3 loop spans 15 amino acids. Germline V CDR1 and CDR2: LNHDA, SQIVND (reference sequence). Trimming stripped 5 bases from V and 3 bases from J, with 14 bases between.

Ten or more counts support this clonotype. V usage is TRBV12-3 or TRBV12-4 and J usage is TRBJ1-2; 11 nucleotides match TRBD1. This CDR3 comprises 14 residues. J gave up 4 bases and V 7 bases, and 5 bases lay outside the gene matches. CDR3 bases: TGTGCCAGCACCCTGGGGACAGGGGGCTATGGCTACACCTTC. Protein sequence: CASTLGTGGYGYTF.

This clonotype was seen a few times. The V and J genes are TRBV6-1 and TRBJ2-3, with 12 nucleotides matching TRBD1. Germline assignment: CDR1 MNHNS and CDR2 SASEGT. J gave up 5 bases and V 2 bases, and 8 bases lay outside the gene matches. CDR3 length: 17 amino acids. CDR3: CASSESRDRGPVDTQYF. The CDR3 coding sequence is TGTGCCAGCAGTGAAAGCCGGGACAGGGGGCCTGTAGATACGCAGTATTTT.

This clonotype occurred many times. The V call is TRBV11-3, the J call TRBJ1-2; D gene ambiguous. The length of the CDR3 is 14 residues. Germline CDR1 reads SGHNT; CDR2 reads YENEEA. V was clipped by 1 base and J by 2 bases, with 8 bases between them. The DNA for the CDR3 is TGTGCCAGCAGCTTAGGCAGGAACAACTATGGCTACACCTTC. The encoded protein is CASSLGRNNYGYTF.

This clonotype was found many times. The genes are TRBV2 and TRBJ1-1; unclear D gene. CDR1 is SNHLY, CDR2 FYNNEI, per germline. The CDR3 has 14 amino acids. Trimming took 6 bases from V and 3 from J, leaving 14 bases between them. CDR3 in amino acids: CASRGAGQYTEAFF. CDR3 coding DNA: TGTGCCAGCAGGGGAGCGGGTCAATACACTGAAGCTTTCTTT.

In this sample, this clonotype turned up a few times. V gene TRBV6-1 combines with J gene TRBJ2-1; no firm D call. Germline V gene sequence: CDR1 MNHNS, CDR2 SASEGT. Trimming pared 6 bases from V and 0 bases from J, leaving 12 bases between. This CDR3 comprises 15 residues. CDR3 bases: TGTGCCAGCAGGGCAGGACCTAGCTCCTACAATGAGCAGTTCTTC. It yields the protein CASRAGPSSYNEQFF.

In this sample, this clonotype turned up many times. The chain couples TRBV11-2 to TRBJ1-2; no clear D. The germline V gene has CDR1 SGHAT and CDR2 FQNNGV. V was shortened by 10 bases and J by 6 bases, with 12 bases between the two germline ends. The CDR3 extends over 11 amino acids. Written as DNA, the CDR3 is TGTGCCATCCACCCTGGGAATGGCTACACCTTC. It codes for CAIHPGNGYTF.

This clonotype was counted at least ten times. The chain is built from TRBV5-1 and TRBJ2-3; 7 bases align to TRBD2. This CDR3 comprises 15 residues. CDR1 is SGHRS and CDR2 is YFSETQ in the germline V gene. V shed 4 bases, J shed 0 bases, and the junction held 5 bases outside the gene matches. The CDR3 DNA is TGCGCCAGCAGCGAGACTAGCTATAGCACAGATACGCAGTATTTT. Protein: CASSETSYSTDTQYF.

CDR3 region: CASSRQGQGPTGELFF. The CDR3 DNA is TGTGCCAGCAGCCGACAGGGACAGGGGCCGACCGGGGAGCTGTTTTTT. The chain employs TRBV5-6 and TRBJ2-2, with 10 positions matching TRBD1. Germline assignment: CDR1 SGHDT and CDR2 YYEEEE. Germline trimming cut 4 bases from V and 5 bases from J; bases unmatched to any gene: 8. This CDR3 has 16 residues.

This sequence joins TRBV6-1 and TRBJ2-7; a possible D gene is TRBD2 (5 bases). V lost 7 bases, J lost 5 bases, and 15 bases lay in between. This CDR3 has 13 residues. Germline V gives CDR1 MNHNS, CDR2 SASEGT. As DNA, the CDR3 is TGTGCCAGCAACCCGACCGGGGTCCACGAGCAGTACTTC. Its translation: CASNPTGVHEQYF.

Ten or more counts support this clonotype. The chain joins TRBV20-1 to TRBJ1-3; no clear D. Trimming took off 6 bases at V and 0 bases at J, with 6 bases between the two ends. Germline V gene lookup returns CDR1 DFQATT and CDR2 SNEGSKA (reference sequence). This CDR3 is 12 amino acids long. The CDR3 spells CSAAGSGNTIYF. In DNA form, the CDR3 reads TGCAGTGCCGCGGGCTCTGGAAACACCATATATTTT.

This clonotype came up a few times. The rearrangement links TRBV6-1 to TRBJ2-1, with D unclear. The length of the CDR3 is 10 residues. Trimming removed 8 bases from V and 6 bases from J, with 5 bases in between. In germline, CDR1 is MNHNS, CDR2 SASEGT. The chain's CDR3 is CASGLNEQFF. As DNA, the CDR3 is TGTGCCAGCGGCCTCAATGAGCAGTTCTTC.

This clonotype was picked up many times. V usage is TRBV20-1 and J usage is TRBJ1-4; D gene uncertain. Germline CDR1 is DFQATT and CDR2 is SNEGSKA (reference sequence). V lost 4 bases, J lost 3 bases, and 12 bases lay in between. The CDR3 extends over 14 amino acids. The CDR3 loop reads CSAKSSASNEKLFF. The CDR3 DNA is TGCAGTGCTAAAAGTTCAGCCTCTAATGAAAAACTGTTTTTT.

This clonotype was seen at least ten times. The chain uses TRBV2 and TRBJ2-2; TRBD1 matches at 8 bases. The CDR3 covers 16 residues. The germline V gene has CDR1 SNHLY and CDR2 FYNNEI. V dropped 5 bases and J dropped 1; count of bases not matched to a gene: 6. CDR3 sequence reads: CASSTGTGGNTGELFF. The CDR3 nucleotides read TGTGCCAGCAGTACCGGGACAGGCGGGAACACCGGGGAGCTGTTTTTT.